There are many counts of the clone carrying this TCR beta chain. Antigen: not known. The data belong to a study of T cells in Graves' hyperthyroidism and ophthalmopathy. At the level of the study: Before any treatment, at initial diagnosis, peripheral blood was collected. Study-wide results and caveats: Ophthalmopathy, as predicted by the model, came a median 6.5 months after the prediction.

RNA transcripts provided the source from which TCR beta CDR3 regions were amplified. The TCR CDR3 first-round RT-PCR relied on the HTBI primer set. TCRdb fed the multiplex PCR reads into MiXCR, producing one record per CDR3 protein. The table lists a few hundred thousand distinct CDR3 sequences, over 15% of them singletons. Together with thyroid ultrasound, orbital computed tomography, serum thyroxine and TRAb, clinical symptoms were used for diagnoses. Source material for PBMCs was over 7.5 ml fresh peripheral blood. The CDR3 runs to 16 residues. Trimming removed 4 bases at V and 8 bases at J, with 21 bases between. Germline CDR1 is LGHNT and CDR2 is FRNRAP.

The receptor was isolated from a woman aged 18-29 years with Graves' ophthalmopathy. Sample: blood. This chain connects TRBV12-5 to TRBJ2-1, with D possibly TRBD1 on 6 matching bases. The CDR3 DNA follows: TGTGCTAGTGGTTGGCTATCAGGGGACCAAGTGGATGAGCAGTTCTTC. Protein sequence: CASGWLSGDQVDEQFF.